This TCR beta chain appears in the sequencing data of a study of T cell responses to AZD1222 COVID-19 vaccine. Study information: Combined were second doses at about 4 or about 12 weeks.

Germline CDR1 is PRHDT and CDR2 is FYEKMQ (reference sequence). CDR3 length: 13 amino acids. V dropped 5 bases and J dropped 5 bases, with 12 bases sitting between them. The assay was immunoSEQ multiplex PCR, and TCRdb's table has in-frame clones only and misses some. Of 90,000 to 120,000 clones in the sample, 87% were seen once. Note on this clone: Its antigen is as yet unknown.

Broader study findings: Baseline seropositives among AZD1222 recipients totaled only 6 or 7. Regions left unmutated in variants are reportedly the target of nearly half of spike-specific TCRs.

This receptor was identified in an adult in good health. The chain joins TRBV13 to TRBJ1-2; possibly TRBD1 for D (6 bases). The sample here was peripheral blood, taken on day 0 of AZD1222 vaccination. The CDR3 nucleotides are TGTGCCAGCAGCATCACAGGGTTTTATGGCTACACCTTC. Its translation is CASSITGFYGYTF.